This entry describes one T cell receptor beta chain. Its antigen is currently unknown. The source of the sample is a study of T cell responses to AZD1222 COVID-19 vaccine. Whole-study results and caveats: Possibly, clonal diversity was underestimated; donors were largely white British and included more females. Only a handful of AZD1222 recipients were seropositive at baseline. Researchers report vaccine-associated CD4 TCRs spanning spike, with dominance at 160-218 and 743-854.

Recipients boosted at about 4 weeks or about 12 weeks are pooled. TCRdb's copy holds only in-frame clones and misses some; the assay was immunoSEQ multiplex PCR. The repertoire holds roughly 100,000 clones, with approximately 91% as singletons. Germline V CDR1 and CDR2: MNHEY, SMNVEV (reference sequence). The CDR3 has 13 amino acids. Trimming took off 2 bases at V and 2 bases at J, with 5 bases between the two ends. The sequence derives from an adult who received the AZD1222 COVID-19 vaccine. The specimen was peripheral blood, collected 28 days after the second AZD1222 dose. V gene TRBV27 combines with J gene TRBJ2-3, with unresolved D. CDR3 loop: CASSLTPTDTQYF. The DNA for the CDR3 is TGTGCCAGCAGTTTAACCCCCACAGATACGCAGTATTTT.